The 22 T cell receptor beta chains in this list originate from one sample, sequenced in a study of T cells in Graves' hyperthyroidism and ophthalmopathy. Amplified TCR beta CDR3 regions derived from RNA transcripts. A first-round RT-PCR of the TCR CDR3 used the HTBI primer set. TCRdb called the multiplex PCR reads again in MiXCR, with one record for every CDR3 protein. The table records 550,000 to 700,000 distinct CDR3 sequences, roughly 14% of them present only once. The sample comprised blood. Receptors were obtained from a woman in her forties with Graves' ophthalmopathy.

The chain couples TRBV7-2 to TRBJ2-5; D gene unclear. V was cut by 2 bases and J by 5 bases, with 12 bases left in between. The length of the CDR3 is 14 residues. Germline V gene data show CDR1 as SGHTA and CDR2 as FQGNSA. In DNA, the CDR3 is TGTGCCAGCAGCTTATCTGGGCCGTTTGAGACCCAGTACTTC. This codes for CASSLSGPFETQYF.

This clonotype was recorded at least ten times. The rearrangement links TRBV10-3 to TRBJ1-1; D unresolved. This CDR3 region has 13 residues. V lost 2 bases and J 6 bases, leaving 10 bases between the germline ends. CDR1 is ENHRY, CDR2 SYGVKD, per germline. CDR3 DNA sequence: TGTGCCATCAGTGAGGCCGACGGCTCTGAAGCTTTCTTT. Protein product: CAISEADGSEAFF.

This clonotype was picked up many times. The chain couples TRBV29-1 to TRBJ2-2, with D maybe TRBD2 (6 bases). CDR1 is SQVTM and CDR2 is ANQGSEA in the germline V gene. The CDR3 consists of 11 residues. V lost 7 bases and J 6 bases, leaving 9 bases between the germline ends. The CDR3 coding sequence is TGCAGCGCCAGGGAGGCCGGGGAGCTGTTTTTT. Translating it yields CSAREAGELFF.

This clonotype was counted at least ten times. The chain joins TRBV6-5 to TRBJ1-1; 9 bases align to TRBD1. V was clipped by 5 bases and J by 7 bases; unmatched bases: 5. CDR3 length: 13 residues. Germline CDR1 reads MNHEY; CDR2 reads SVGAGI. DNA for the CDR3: TGTGCCAGCAGTCACGGGACAGGGAGTGAAGCTTTCTTT. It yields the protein CASSHGTGSEAFF.

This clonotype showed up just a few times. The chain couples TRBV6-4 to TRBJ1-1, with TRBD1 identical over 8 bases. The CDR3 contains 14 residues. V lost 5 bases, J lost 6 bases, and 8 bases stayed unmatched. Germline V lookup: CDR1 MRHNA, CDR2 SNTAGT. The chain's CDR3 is CASSFLQGEAEAFF. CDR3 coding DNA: TGTGCCAGCAGTTTCCTACAGGGGGAAGCTGAAGCTTTCTTT.

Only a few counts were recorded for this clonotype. CDR3 sequence (DNA): TGTGCCAGCAGTGTGACTAGCATCACAGATACGCAGTATTTT. This translates into CASSVTSITDTQYF. The V gene is TRBV2, the J gene TRBJ2-3, with 7 nucleotides matching TRBD2. V lost 4 bases, J lost 2 bases, and 3 bases stayed unmatched. This CDR3 has 14 residues. The germline gives CDR1 SNHLY, CDR2 FYNNEI.

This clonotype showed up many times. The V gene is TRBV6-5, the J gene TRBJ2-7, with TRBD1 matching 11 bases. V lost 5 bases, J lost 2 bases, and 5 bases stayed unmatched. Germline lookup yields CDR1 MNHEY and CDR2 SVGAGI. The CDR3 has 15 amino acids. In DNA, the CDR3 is TGTGCCAGCAGTAACCCGGGACAGGGGGCCTACGAGCAGTACTTC. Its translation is CASSNPGQGAYEQYF.

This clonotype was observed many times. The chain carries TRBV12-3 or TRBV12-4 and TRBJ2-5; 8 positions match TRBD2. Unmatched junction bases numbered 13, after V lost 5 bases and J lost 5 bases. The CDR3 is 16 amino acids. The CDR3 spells CASSPRDSGIWETQYF. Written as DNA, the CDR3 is TGTGCCAGCAGTCCCCGGGATAGCGGGATATGGGAGACCCAGTACTTC.

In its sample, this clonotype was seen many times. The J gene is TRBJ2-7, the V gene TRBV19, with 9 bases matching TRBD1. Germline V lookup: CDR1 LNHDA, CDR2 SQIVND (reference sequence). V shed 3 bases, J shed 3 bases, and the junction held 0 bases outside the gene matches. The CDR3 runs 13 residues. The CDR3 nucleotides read TGTGCCAGTAGTATGGGACAGGGCTACGAGCAGTACTTC. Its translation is CASSMGQGYEQYF. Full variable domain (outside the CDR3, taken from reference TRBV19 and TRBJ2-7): DGGITQSPKYLFRKEGQNVTLSCEQNLNHDAMYWYRQDPGQGLRLIYYSQIVNDFQKGDIAEGYSVSREKKESFPLTVTSAQKNPTAFYLCASSMGQGYEQYFGPGTRLTVT.

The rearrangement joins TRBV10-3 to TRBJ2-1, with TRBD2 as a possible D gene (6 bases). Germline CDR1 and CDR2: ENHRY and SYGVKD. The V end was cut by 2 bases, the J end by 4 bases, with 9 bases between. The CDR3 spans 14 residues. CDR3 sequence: CAISEGGGYNEQFF. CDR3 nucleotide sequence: TGTGCCATCAGTGAGGGTGGGGGGTACAATGAGCAGTTCTTC.

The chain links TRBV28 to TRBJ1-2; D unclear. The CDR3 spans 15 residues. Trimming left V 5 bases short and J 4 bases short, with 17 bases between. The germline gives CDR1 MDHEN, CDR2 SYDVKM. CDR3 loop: CASSPTDGSTYGYTF. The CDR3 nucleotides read TGTGCCAGCAGTCCGACCGACGGATCTACCTATGGCTACACCTTC.

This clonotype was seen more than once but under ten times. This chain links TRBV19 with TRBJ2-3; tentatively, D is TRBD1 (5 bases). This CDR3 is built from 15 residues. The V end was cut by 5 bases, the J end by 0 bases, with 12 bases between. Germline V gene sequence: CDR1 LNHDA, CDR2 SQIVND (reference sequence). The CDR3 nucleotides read TGTGCCAGTAGTGCCATAGGGGTTAGCACAGATACGCAGTATTTT. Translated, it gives CASSAIGVSTDTQYF.

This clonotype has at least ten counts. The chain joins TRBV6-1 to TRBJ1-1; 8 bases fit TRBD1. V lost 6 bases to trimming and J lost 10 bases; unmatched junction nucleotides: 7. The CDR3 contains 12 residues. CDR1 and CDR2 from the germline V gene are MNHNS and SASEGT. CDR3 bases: TGTGCCAGCAGCAAACAGGGGGGGATAGCTTTCTTT. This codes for CASSKQGGIAFF.

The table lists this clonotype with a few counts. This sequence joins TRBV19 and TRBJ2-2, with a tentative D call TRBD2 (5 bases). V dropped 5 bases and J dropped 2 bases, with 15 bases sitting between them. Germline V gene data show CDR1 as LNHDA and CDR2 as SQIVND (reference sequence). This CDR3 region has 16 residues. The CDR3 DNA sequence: TGTGCCAGTAGTTACTGGACTTCCTTCAACACCGGGGAGCTGTTTTTT. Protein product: CASSYWTSFNTGELFF.

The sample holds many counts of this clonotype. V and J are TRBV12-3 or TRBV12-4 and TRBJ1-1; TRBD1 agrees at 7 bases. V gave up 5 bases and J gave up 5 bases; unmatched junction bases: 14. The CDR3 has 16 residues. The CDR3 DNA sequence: TGTGCCAGCAGTACCGACAGGGCTTTGAAACTGACTGAAGCTTTCTTT. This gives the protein CASSTDRALKLTEAFF.

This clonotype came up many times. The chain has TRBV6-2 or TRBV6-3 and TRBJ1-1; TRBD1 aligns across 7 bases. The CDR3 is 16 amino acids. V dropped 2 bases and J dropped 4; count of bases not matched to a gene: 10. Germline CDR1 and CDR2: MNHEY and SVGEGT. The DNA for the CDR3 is TGTGCCAGCAGTTACGAGACAGGGATTGGTATCACTGAAGCTTTCTTT. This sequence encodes CASSYETGIGITEAFF.

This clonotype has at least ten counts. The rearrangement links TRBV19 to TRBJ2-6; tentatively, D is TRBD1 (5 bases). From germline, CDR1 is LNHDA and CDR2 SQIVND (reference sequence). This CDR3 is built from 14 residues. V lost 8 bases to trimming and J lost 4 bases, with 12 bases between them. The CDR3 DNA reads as TGTGCCAGTTCCCAGGGTTACGGGGCCAACGTCCTGACTTTC. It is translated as CASSQGYGANVLTF.

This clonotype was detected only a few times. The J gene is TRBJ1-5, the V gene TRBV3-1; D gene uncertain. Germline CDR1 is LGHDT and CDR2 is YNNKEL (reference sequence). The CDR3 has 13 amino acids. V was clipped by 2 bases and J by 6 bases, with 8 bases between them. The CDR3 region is CASSQFLFQPQHF. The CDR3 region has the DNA TGTGCCAGCAGCCAATTTTTGTTTCAGCCCCAGCATTTT.

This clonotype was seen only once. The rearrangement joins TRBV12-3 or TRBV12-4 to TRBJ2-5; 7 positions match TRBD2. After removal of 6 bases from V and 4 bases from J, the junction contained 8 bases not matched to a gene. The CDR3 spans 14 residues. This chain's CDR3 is CASRGDYRGETQYF. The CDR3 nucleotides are TGTGCCAGCAGGGGGGACTATCGGGGAGAGACCCAGTACTTC.

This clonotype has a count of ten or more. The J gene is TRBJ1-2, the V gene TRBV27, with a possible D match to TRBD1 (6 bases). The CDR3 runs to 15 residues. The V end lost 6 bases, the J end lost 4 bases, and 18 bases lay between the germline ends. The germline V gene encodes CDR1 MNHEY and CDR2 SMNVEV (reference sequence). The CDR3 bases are TGTGCCAGCAGGCCTGAAGTCGGACAGACCTATGGCTACACCTTC. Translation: CASRPEVGQTYGYTF.

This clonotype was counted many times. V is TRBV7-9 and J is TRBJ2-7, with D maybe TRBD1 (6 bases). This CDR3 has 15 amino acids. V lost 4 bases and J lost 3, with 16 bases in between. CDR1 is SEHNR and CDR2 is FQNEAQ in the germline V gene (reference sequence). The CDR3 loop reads CASSSIHRDHYEQYF. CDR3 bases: TGTGCCAGCAGCTCTATCCACAGGGACCACTACGAGCAGTACTTC.

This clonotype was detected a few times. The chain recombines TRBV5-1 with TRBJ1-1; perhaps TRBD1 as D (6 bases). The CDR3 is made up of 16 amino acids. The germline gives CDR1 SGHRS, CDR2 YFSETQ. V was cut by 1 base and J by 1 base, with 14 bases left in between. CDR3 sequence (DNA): TGCGCCAGCAGCTTGAGTTTAGAGGGGGGGAACACTGAAGCTTTCTTT. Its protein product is CASSLSLEGGNTEAFF.